The present TCR beta chain was sequenced within a study of response to subunit inactivated influenza vaccine. Trimming took 6 bases from V and 5 from J, leaving 16 bases between them. This CDR3 spans 15 amino acids. CDR1 is SGHTA and CDR2 is FQGNSA in the germline V gene. Whole-study findings and limits: The authors suggested that few new T cells are recruited per seasonal influenza vaccination.

TCRdb re-called the RT-PCR reads with MiXCR, one entry per CDR3 protein. The sample lists under 800,000 distinct CDR3 sequences; more than 11% were seen once. This clonotype was observed a few times. The antigen is not known. Material: PBMCs from blood, obtained less than 15 days before vaccination. This clonotype originated in a man aged 45-65 years who received an inactivated influenza vaccine. This sequence joins TRBV7-2 and TRBJ2-2; D remains ambiguous. CDR3 sequence reads: CASRAGSPATGELFF. The DNA of the CDR3 is TGTGCCAGCAGGGCCGGGTCCCCGGCGACCGGGGAGCTGTTTTTT.